Presented here are 17 T cell receptor beta chains from one specimen sequenced in a study of blood T cell repertoires in COVID-19. Assay used: immunoSEQ multiplex PCR; TCRdb lists only in-frame clones, some missing. Of under 350,000 clones in the sample, around four fifths were seen once. Sequencing input: peripheral blood. The source of these receptors is a man aged 55 to 70 who had recovered from COVID-19.

This clone was observed a single time. The chain is built from TRBV7-7 and TRBJ2-2; D might be TRBD1 (6 bases). There are 15 residues in the CDR3. The germline V gene has CDR1 SSHAT and CDR2 FNYEAQ (reference sequence). Trimming left V 5 bases short and J 4 bases short, with 14 bases between. Written as DNA, the CDR3 is TGTGCCAGCAGCACAGGGTCCCGAGGCACCGGGGAGCTGTTTTTT. Translation: CASSTGSRGTGELFF.

This clone was counted once. This chain links TRBV6-1 with TRBJ2-3; TRBD2 is a possible D gene (6 bases). Trimming cost V 1 base and J 2 bases, with 16 bases left between them. This CDR3 comprises 17 residues. Germline CDR1 MNHNS, CDR2 SASEGT. CDR3 in DNA: TGTGCCAGCAGTGAAGGCAAGGGACTTTACCCCACAGATACGCAGTATTTT. Its protein is CASSEGKGLYPTDTQYF.

The chain links TRBV25-1 to TRBJ2-1, with 9 bases identical to TRBD2. The CDR3 is 18 amino acids. Trimming took 8 bases from V and 0 from J; bases not matched to a gene: 14. Germline V gives CDR1 MGHDK, CDR2 SYGVNS. CDR3 nucleotides: TGTGCCAGCGCTACAGCGGGAGGAACCATTCTCTCCTACAATGAGCAGTTCTTC. This sequence encodes CASATAGGTILSYNEQFF.

The genes are TRBV6-5 and TRBJ2-7; D perhaps matches TRBD2 (5 bases). The germline CDR1 and CDR2 sequences are MNHEY and SVGAGI. V lost 2 bases to trimming and J lost 7 bases, with 12 bases between them. The CDR3 runs 13 residues. The CDR3 DNA follows: TGTGCCAGCAGTTACAGAGCTTCGGGGGAGCAGTACTTC. Amino acid sequence: CASSYRASGEQYF.

The chain carries TRBV7-9 and TRBJ2-7; D remains ambiguous. Germline lookup yields CDR1 SEHNR and CDR2 FQNEAQ (reference sequence). The V end lost 5 bases, the J end lost 3 bases, and 8 bases lay between the germline ends. The CDR3 loop spans 12 amino acids. CDR3 nucleotides: TGTGCCAGCAGCCCCCCAAACTACGAGCAGTACTTC. This gives the protein CASSPPNYEQYF.

This chain connects TRBV5-4 to TRBJ1-2, with D possibly matching TRBD1 (6 bases). Germline-derived CDR1 and CDR2 are SGHNT and YYREEE (reference sequence). Trimming shortened V by 2 bases and J by 4 bases, and 12 bases separated the two germline ends. CDR3 length: 14 residues. CDR3: CASSFGQQFYGYTF. Written as DNA, the CDR3 is TGTGCCAGCAGCTTTGGACAGCAGTTCTATGGCTACACCTTC. Together with reference TRBV5-4 and TRBJ1-2, the CDR3 gives the full variable domain: ETGVTQSPTHLIKTRGQQVTLRCSSQSGHNTVSWYQQALGQGPQFIFQYYREEENGRGNFPPRFSGLQFPNYSSELNVNALELDDSALYLCASSFGQQFYGYTFGSGTRLTVV.

The chain recombines TRBV5-8 with TRBJ1-4, with a tentative D call TRBD1 (5 bases). Per the germline V gene, CDR1 is SGHTS and CDR2 is YDEGEE. V was pared by 3 bases and J by 8 bases, with 14 bases between. The CDR3 runs to 14 residues. The CDR3 protein is CASSSGTWLEKLFF. The CDR3, as DNA: TGTGCCAGCAGCTCCGGGACTTGGCTGGAAAAACTGTTTTTT. Full variable domain (remainder filled in from reference TRBV5-8 and TRBJ1-4): EAGVTQSPTHLIKTRGQQATLRCSPISGHTSVYWYQQALGLGLQFLLWYDEGEERNRGNFPPRFSGRQFPNYSSELNVNALELEDSALYLCASSSGTWLEKLFFGSGTQLSVL.

V usage is TRBV21-1 and J usage is TRBJ1-2; whether TRBD1, the table's D call, matches the DNA was not checked. TRBV21-1 is a listed pseudogene. There are 19 residues in the CDR3. CDR3 DNA: TGTGCCAGCACCGTAACCCGGGACAGGGTGAGCGGGGCTAACTATGGCTACACCTTC. Its translation: CASTVTRDRVSGANYGYTF.

This chain joins TRBV6-6 and TRBJ1-2; D ambiguous. Trimming pared 3 bases from V and 2 bases from J, leaving 10 bases between. This CDR3 is 14 amino acids long. The germline V gene encodes CDR1 MNHNY and CDR2 SVGAGI (reference sequence). The CDR3 sequence is CASSYDFINYGYTF. The CDR3 DNA is TGTGCCAGCAGTTATGACTTCATAAACTATGGCTACACCTTC.

The chain links TRBV9 to TRBJ1-1, with TRBD1 matching 7 bases. Trimming removed 3 bases from V and 1 base from J; junction bases left unmatched: 9. Germline values: CDR1 SGDLS, CDR2 YYNGEE. CDR3 length: 16 residues. CDR3 sequence reads: CASSGHQGGTNTEAFF. CDR3 DNA: TGTGCCAGCAGCGGTCACCAGGGGGGCACGAACACTGAAGCTTTCTTT.

This clone has just one count. The chain has TRBV9 and TRBJ1-5, with 8 bases that match TRBD1. The V segment lost 7 bases and the J segment 4 bases; nucleotides outside the gene matches: 1. Germline V gene data show CDR1 as SGDLS and CDR2 as YYNGEE. The CDR3 is 12 amino acids. The CDR3 region has the DNA TGTGCCAGCGGGACAGGTAATCAGCCCCAGCATTTT. It is translated as CASGTGNQPQHF. The variable domain in full, completed from reference TRBV9 and TRBJ1-5, reads DSGVTQTPKHLITATGQRVTLRCSPRSGDLSVYWYQQSLDQGLQFLIQYYNGEERAKGNILERFSAQQFPDLHSELNLSSLELGDSALYFCASGTGNQPQHFGDGTRLSIL.

J is TRBJ2-5 and V is TRBV20-1; tentatively, D is TRBD2 (6 bases). Germline V gives CDR1 DFQATT, CDR2 SNEGSKA (reference sequence). The CDR3 length is 13 residues. Between the trimmed V and J ends, which lost 3 bases and 5 bases, there was a span of 13 bases. CDR3 DNA sequence: TGCAGTGCTAGTGGGGACTTAGGGGAGACCCAGTACTTC. This translates into CSASGDLGETQYF.

The chain has TRBV18 and TRBJ2-3; 10 bases are a match to TRBD2. The germline V gene has CDR1 KGHSH and CDR2 LQKENI. After removal of 4 bases from V and 7 bases from J, the junction contained 5 bases not matched to a gene. The CDR3 spans 14 residues. The CDR3 nucleotides are TGTGCCAGCTCACTCCAGCGGGAGGGCCATACGCAGTATTTT. It encodes CASSLQREGHTQYF.

The chain is built from TRBV19 and TRBJ1-2; 8 bases agree with TRBD1. Per germline, CDR1 LNHDA and CDR2 SQIVND (reference sequence). The CDR3 is made up of 14 amino acids. J lost 4 bases, V lost 7 bases, and 8 bases had no gene match. The CDR3 sequence is CASKGTGLGYGYTF. The DNA of the CDR3 is TGTGCCAGTAAGGGGACAGGTCTGGGCTATGGCTACACCTTC. The full variable domain, in which reference TRBV19 and TRBJ1-2 provide the parts outside the CDR3, is DGGITQSPKYLFRKEGQNVTLSCEQNLNHDAMYWYRQDPGQGLRLIYYSQIVNDFQKGDIAEGYSVSREKKESFPLTVTSAQKNPTAFYLCASKGTGLGYGYTFGSGTRLTVV.

V and J are TRBV9 and TRBJ2-2; 8 nucleotides match TRBD1. CDR1 SGDLS and CDR2 YYNGEE come from the germline V gene. V lost 4 bases to trimming and J lost 7 bases; unmatched junction nucleotides: 9. The CDR3 consists of 15 residues. The CDR3, as DNA: TGTGCCAGCAGCCCCCGGCCAGGGGGCGACGGGGAGCTGTTTTTT. Its protein product is CASSPRPGGDGELFF.

The chain is built from TRBV5-1 and TRBJ2-7; 12 nucleotides line up with TRBD1. The CDR3 extends over 15 amino acids. From germline, CDR1 is SGHRS and CDR2 YFSETQ. The trim removed 5 bases at V and 4 bases at J, leaving 7 bases unmatched. The CDR3 DNA follows: TGCGCCAGCAGGCGCGGGACAGGGGGCTCTTACGAGCAGTACTTC. This sequence encodes CASRRGTGGSYEQYF.

Many counts were recorded for this clone. This CDR3 reads CASSLTSGDTYEQYF. Here the CDR3 DNA reads TGTGCCAGCAGCCTGACTAGCGGCGACACCTACGAGCAGTACTTC. This chain joins TRBV11-2 and TRBJ2-7, with 9 bases matching TRBD2. J was trimmed by 2 bases and V by 5 bases; bases with no gene match: 7. From germline, CDR1 is SGHAT and CDR2 FQNNGV. The CDR3 has 15 amino acids.